The clone carrying this T cell receptor (beta chain) was counted ten times or more. The target antigen is unknown. The data originate from a study of shared clonotypes between healthy human individuals. Overall study results and limits: The sharing of 5% to 6.5% of naive CD4 clonotypes was seen across a handful of donors.

Method: immunoSEQ multiplex PCR; TCRdb's copy keeps in-frame clones and lacks some. Here the sample spans 640,000 or so clones, around 72% being singletons. J was trimmed by 7 bases and V by 6 bases; bases with no gene match: 8. The CDR3 has 13 residues. Germline CDR1 and CDR2: KGHSH and LQKENI. This TCR derives from a woman in her twenties or thirties in good health. This sequence joins TRBV18 and TRBJ1-2; 7 bases are a match to TRBD1. The sample taken for sequencing was memory CD4+ T cells sorted from blood. Subset noted: CD45RA-negative fraction. The CDR3 region has the DNA TGTGCCAGCTCCCGAGACAGGGAAAGTGGCTACACCTTC. Translated, it gives CASSRDRESGYTF.